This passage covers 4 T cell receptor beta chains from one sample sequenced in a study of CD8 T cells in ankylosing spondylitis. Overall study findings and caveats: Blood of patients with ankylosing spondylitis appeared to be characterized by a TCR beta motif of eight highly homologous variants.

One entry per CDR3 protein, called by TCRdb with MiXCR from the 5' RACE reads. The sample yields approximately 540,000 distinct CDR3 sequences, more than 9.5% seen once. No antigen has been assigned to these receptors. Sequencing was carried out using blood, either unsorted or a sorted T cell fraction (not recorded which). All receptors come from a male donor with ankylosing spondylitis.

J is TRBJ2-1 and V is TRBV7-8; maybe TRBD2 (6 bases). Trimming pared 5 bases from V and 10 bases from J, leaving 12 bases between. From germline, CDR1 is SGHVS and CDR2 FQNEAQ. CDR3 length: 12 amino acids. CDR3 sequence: CASSPNGREQFF. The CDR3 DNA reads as TGTGCCAGCAGCCCCAATGGGAGGGAGCAGTTCTTC.

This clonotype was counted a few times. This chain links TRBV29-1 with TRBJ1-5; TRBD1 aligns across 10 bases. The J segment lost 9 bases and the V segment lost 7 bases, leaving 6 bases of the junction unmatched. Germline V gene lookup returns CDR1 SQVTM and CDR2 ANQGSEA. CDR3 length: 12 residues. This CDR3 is CSAGTGEVPQHF. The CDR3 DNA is TGCAGCGCTGGGACAGGGGAGGTGCCCCAGCATTTT.

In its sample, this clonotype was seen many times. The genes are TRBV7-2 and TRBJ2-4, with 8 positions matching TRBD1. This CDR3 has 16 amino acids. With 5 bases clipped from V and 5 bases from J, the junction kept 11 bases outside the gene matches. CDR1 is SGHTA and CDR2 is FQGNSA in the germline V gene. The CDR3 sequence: CASSRTGGGPQNIQYF. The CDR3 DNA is TGTGCCAGCAGCCGAACAGGGGGAGGTCCCCAAAACATTCAGTACTTC.

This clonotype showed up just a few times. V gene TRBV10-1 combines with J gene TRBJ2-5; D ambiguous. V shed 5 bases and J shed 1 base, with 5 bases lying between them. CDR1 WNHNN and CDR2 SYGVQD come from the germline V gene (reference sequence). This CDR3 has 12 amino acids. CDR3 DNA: TGCGCCAGCAGTCATTCCCAAGAGACCCAGTACTTC. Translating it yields CASSHSQETQYF.